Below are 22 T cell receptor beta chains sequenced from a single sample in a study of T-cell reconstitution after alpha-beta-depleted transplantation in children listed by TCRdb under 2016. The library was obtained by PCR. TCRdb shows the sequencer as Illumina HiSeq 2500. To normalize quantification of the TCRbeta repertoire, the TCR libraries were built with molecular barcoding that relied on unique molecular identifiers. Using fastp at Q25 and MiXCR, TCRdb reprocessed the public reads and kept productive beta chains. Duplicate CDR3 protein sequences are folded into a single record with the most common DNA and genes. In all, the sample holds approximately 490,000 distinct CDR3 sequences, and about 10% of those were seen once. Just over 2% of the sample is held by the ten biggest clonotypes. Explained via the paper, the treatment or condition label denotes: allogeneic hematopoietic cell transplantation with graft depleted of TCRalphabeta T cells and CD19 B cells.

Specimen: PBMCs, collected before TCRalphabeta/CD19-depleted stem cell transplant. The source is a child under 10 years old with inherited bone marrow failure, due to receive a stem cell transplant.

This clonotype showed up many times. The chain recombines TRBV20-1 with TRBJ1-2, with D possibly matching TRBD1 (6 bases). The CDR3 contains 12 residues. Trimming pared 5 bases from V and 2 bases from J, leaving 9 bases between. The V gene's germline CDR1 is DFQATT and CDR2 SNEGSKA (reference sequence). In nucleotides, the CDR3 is TGCAGTGCTCTTCAGGGGAACTATGGCTACACCTTC. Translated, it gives CSALQGNYGYTF.

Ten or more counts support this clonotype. The CDR3 sequence: CASSYDRRRIPAETQYF. DNA of the CDR3: TGTGCCAGCAGTTACGACCGCAGGCGAATCCCTGCGGAGACCCAGTACTTC. The V and J genes are TRBV6-5 and TRBJ2-5; no firm D call. Germline CDR1 MNHEY, CDR2 SVGAGI. This CDR3 has 17 residues. With 2 bases removed from V and 5 bases from J, the gap between germline ends came to 21 bases.

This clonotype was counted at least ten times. Here the CDR3 DNA reads TGTGCCAGCAGCCCTGGACTAGCGGATTTCAATGAGCAGTTCTTC. Its translation is CASSPGLADFNEQFF. The rearrangement joins TRBV5-5 to TRBJ2-1; 10 nucleotides agree with TRBD2. J was trimmed by 6 bases and V by 4 bases; bases with no gene match: 7. The length of the CDR3 is 15 residues. The germline V gene has CDR1 SGHKS and CDR2 YYEKEE (reference sequence). Supplemented by reference TRBV5-5 and TRBJ2-1, the full variable domain reads DAGVTQSPTHLIKTRGQQVTLRCSPISGHKSVSWYQQVLGQGPQFIFQYYEKEERGRGNFPDRFSARQFPNYSSELNVNALLLGDSALYLCASSPGLADFNEQFFGPGTRLTVL.

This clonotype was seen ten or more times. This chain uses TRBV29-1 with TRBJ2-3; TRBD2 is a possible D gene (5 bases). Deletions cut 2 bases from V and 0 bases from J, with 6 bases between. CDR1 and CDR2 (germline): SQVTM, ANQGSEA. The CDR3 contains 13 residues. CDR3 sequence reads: CSVEPGSTDTQYF. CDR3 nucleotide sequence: TGCAGCGTTGAACCGGGGAGCACAGATACGCAGTATTTT.

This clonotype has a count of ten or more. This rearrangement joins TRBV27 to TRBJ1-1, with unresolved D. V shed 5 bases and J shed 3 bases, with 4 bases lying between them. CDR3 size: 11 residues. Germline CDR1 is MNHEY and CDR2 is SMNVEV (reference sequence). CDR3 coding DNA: TGTGCCAGCAGTACGCACACTGAAGCTTTCTTT. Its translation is CASSTHTEAFF.

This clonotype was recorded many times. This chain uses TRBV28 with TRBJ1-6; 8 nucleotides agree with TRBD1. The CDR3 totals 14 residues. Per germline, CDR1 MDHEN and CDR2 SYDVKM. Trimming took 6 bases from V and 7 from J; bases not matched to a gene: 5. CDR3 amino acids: CASRWTGRNSPLHF. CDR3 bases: TGTGCCAGCAGGTGGACAGGGCGAAATTCACCCCTCCACTTT. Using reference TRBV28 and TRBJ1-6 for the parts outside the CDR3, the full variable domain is DVKVTQSSRYLVKRTGEKVFLECVQDMDHENMFWYRQDPGLGLRLIYFSYDVKMKEKGDIPEGYSVSREKKERFSLILESASTNQTSMYLCASRWTGRNSPLHFGNGTRLTVT.

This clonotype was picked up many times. CDR3 sequence: CASRWLAGNEQFF. CDR3 nucleotide sequence: TGTGCCAGCAGGTGGCTAGCGGGGAATGAGCAGTTCTTC. The chain carries TRBV7-9 and TRBJ2-1, with 9 bases identical to TRBD2. CDR1 and CDR2 from the germline V gene are SEHNR and FQNEAQ (reference sequence). The CDR3 totals 13 residues. The V and J ends lost 6 bases and 7 bases, in that order; junction bases with no gene match: 4.

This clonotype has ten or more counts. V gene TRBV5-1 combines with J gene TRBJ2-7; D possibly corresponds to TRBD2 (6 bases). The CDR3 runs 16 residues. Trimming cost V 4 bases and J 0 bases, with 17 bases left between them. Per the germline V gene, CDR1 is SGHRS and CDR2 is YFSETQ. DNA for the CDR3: TGCGCCAGCAGCCCTCCGGGACTCAGGAGCTCCTACGAGCAGTACTTC. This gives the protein CASSPPGLRSSYEQYF.

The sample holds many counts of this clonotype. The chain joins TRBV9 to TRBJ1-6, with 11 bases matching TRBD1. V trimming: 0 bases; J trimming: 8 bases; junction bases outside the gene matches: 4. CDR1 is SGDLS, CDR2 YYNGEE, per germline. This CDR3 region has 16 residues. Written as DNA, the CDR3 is TGTGCCAGCAGCGTAGGGACAGGGGGCGTAGATTCACCCCTCCACTTT. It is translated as CASSVGTGGVDSPLHF.

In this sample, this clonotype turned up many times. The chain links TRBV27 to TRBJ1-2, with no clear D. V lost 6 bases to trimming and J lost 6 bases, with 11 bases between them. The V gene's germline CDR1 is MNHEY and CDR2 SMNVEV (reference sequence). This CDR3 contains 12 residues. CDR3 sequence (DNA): TGTGCCAGCAGGGCGAACACGGATGGCTACACCTTC. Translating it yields CASRANTDGYTF.

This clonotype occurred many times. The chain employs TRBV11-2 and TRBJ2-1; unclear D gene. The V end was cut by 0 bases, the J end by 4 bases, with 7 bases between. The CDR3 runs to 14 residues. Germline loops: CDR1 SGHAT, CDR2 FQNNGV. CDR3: CASSLDVTYNEQFF. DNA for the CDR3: TGTGCCAGCAGCTTAGATGTGACTTACAATGAGCAGTTCTTC.

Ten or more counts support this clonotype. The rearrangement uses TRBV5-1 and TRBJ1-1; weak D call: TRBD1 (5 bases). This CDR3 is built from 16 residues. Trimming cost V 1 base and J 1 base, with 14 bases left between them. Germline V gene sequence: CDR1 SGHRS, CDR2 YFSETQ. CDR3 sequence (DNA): TGCGCCAGCAGCTTGATCCCCGGGACGGGGAACACTGAAGCTTTCTTT. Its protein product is CASSLIPGTGNTEAFF.

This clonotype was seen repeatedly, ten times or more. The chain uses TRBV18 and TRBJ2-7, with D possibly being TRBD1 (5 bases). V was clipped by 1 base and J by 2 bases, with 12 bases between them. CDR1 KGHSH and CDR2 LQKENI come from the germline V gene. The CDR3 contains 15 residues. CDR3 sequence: CASSPLGQGAYEQYF. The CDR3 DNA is TGTGCCAGCTCACCACTCGGGCAGGGCGCCTACGAGCAGTACTTC. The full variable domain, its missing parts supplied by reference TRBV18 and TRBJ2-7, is NAGVMQNPRHLVRRRGQEARLRCSPMKGHSHVYWYRQLPEEGLKFMVYLQKENIIDESGMPKERFSAEFPKEGPSILRIQQVVRGDSAAYFCASSPLGQGAYEQYFGPGTRLTVT.

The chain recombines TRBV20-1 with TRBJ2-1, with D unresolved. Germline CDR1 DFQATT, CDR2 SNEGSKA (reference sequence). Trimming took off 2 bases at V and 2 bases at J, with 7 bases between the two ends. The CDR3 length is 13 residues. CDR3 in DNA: TGCAGTGCTAGACCCAGCGCCTACAATGAGCAGTTCTTC. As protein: CSARPSAYNEQFF.

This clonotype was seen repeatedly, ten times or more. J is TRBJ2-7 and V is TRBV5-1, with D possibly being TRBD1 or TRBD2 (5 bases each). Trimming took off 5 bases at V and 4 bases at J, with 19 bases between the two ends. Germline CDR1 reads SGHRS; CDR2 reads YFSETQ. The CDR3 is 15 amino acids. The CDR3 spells CASRLGDLGSYEQYF. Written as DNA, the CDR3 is TGCGCCAGCAGGCTTGGGGACCTTGGGTCATACGAGCAGTACTTC.

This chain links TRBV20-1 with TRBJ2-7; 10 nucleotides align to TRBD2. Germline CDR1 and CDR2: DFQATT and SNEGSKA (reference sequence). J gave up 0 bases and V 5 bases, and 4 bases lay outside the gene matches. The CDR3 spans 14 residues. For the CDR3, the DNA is TGCAGTGCTTCCGGGACTAGCGACTCCTACGAGCAGTACTTC. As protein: CSASGTSDSYEQYF.

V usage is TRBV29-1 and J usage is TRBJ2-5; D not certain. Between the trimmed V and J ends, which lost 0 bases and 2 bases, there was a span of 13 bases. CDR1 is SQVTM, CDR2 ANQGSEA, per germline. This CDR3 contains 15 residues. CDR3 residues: CSVEDLEDVQETQYF. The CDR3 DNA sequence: TGCAGCGTTGAAGATTTAGAGGACGTACAAGAGACCCAGTACTTC.

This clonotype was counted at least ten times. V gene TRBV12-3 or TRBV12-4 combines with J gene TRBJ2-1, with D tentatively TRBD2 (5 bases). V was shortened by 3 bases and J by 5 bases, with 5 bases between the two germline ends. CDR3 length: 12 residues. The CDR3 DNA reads TGTGCCAGCAGTTTGCGGGACAATGAGCAGTTCTTC. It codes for CASSLRDNEQFF.

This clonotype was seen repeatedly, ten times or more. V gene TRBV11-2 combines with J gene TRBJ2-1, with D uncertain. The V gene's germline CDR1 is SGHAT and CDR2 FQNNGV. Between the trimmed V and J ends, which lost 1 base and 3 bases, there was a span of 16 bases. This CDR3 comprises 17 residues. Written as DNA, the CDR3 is TGTGCCAGCAGCTTAGGCCTAGGATGGCGGAGCTACAATGAGCAGTTCTTC. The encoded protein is CASSLGLGWRSYNEQFF.

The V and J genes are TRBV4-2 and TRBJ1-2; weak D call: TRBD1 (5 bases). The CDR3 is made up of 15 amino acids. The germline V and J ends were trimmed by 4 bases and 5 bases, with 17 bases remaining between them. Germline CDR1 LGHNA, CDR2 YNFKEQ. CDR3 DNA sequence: TGTGCCAGCAGCCCGCCCCGGCTGGAGGGGTATGGCTACACCTTC. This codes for CASSPPRLEGYGYTF.

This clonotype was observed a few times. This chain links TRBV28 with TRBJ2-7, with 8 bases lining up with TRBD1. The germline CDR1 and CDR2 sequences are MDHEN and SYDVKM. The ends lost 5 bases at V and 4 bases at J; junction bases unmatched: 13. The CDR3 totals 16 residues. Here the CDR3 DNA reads TGTGCCAGCAGTCATATCCCGGACAGGGTTTGGTACGAGCAGTACTTC. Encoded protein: CASSHIPDRVWYEQYF.

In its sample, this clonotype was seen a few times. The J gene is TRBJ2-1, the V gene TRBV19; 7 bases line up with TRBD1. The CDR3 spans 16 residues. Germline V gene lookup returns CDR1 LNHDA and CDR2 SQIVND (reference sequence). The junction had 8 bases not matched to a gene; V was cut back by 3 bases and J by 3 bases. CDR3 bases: TGTGCCAGTAGTATCCACAGGGGCAGGGTCTACAATGAGCAGTTCTTC. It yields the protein CASSIHRGRVYNEQFF.